What follows are 18 T cell receptor beta chains derived from one specimen sequenced in a study of blood T cell repertoires in COVID-19 (dated by TCRdb to the early 2020s). The library was obtained by the immunoSEQ multiplex PCR assay. Drawn from immuneACCESS, this table holds only the in-frame rearrangements with V and J called that TCRdb kept. Clones are partly lost; checked studies trace under half to an unresolved V gene and leave the rest unexplained. The sample table contains roughly 75,000 clones; only one count was recorded for roughly four fifths of them. Roughly 30% of the sample lies in the top ten. Sequenced: peripheral blood. Every receptor here comes from a man between 65 and 85 years old with acute or convalescent COVID-19.

This rearrangement joins TRBV7-6 to TRBJ1-1, with D possibly being TRBD1 (5 bases). CDR3 size: 11 residues. V lost 4 bases and J lost 7, with 7 bases in between. CDR1 and CDR2 (germline): SGHVS, FNYEAQ. The CDR3 loop is CASSWGDEAFF. The DNA of the CDR3 is TGTGCCAGCAGCTGGGGCGATGAAGCTTTCTTT.

The rearrangement uses TRBV7-2 and TRBJ2-1; 11 nucleotides align to TRBD2. The CDR3 loop spans 15 amino acids. Germline V gene data show CDR1 as SGHTA and CDR2 as FQGNSA. The ends lost 4 bases at V and 3 bases at J; junction bases unmatched: 2. CDR3 coding DNA: TGTGCCAGCAGCTCGGGACTAGCGGTCTACAATGAGCAGTTCTTC. This translates into CASSSGLAVYNEQFF.

The CDR3 here is CASSDGQGYYEQYF. CDR3 coding DNA: TGTGCCAGCAGCGATGGACAGGGGTACTACGAGCAGTACTTC. V and J are TRBV2 and TRBJ2-7; 9 bases agree with TRBD1. CDR1 SNHLY and CDR2 FYNNEI come from the germline V gene. There are 14 residues in the CDR3. V dropped 6 bases and J dropped 3; count of bases not matched to a gene: 6.

This clone was counted once. The genes are TRBV5-4 and TRBJ2-1; 13 bases fit TRBD2. With 3 bases clipped from V and 4 bases from J, the junction kept 4 bases outside the gene matches. Germline CDR1 and CDR2: SGHNT and YYREEE (reference sequence). The CDR3 loop spans 16 amino acids. DNA for the CDR3: TGTGCCAGCAGCTCGGGACTAGCGGGGTCTTACAATGAGCAGTTCTTC. It codes for CASSSGLAGSYNEQFF.

This clone was found once. Germline and junction disagree at one end, which may indicate a read error. The J gene is TRBJ2-3, the V gene TRBV29-1; D possibly corresponds to TRBD1 (6 bases). Germline values: CDR1 SQVTM, CDR2 ANQGSEA. The CDR3 has 11 amino acids. The CDR3, as DNA: TGCAGCCTTGATAGGGGGAATACGCAGTATTTT. Protein sequence: CSLDRGNTQYF.

This clone showed up just once. The chain links TRBV18 to TRBJ2-2; D might be TRBD2 (5 bases). The CDR3 totals 18 residues. Germline loops: CDR1 KGHSH, CDR2 LQKENI. V was cut by 5 bases and J by 1 base, with 20 bases left in between. Here the CDR3 reads CASSYRKGGTRNTGELFF. DNA of the CDR3: TGTGCCAGCTCATATCGGAAAGGAGGCACCAGGAACACCGGGGAGCTGTTTTTT. Full variable domain (remainder filled in from reference TRBV18 and TRBJ2-2): NAGVMQNPRHLVRRRGQEARLRCSPMKGHSHVYWYRQLPEEGLKFMVYLQKENIIDESGMPKERFSAEFPKEGPSILRIQQVVRGDSAAYFCASSYRKGGTRNTGELFFGEGSRLTVL.

This clone was picked up one time. The chain recombines TRBV5-1 with TRBJ2-7; 7 nucleotides align to TRBD1. Losses at the gene ends were 4 bases for V and 2 bases for J; bases not matched to a gene: 9. Germline CDR1 reads SGHRS; CDR2 reads YFSETQ. The CDR3 runs 15 residues. The CDR3 sequence is CASSRSGQTTYEQYF. CDR3 DNA sequence: TGCGCCAGCAGCCGGTCGGGACAGACGACCTACGAGCAGTACTTC.

The CDR3 sequence: CASGWGQLRDFDYGYTF. CDR3 coding DNA: TGTGCTAGTGGTTGGGGACAGTTGAGGGATTTCGACTATGGCTACACCTTC. The chain has TRBV12-5 and TRBJ1-2; 7 nucleotides match TRBD1. The V and J ends lost 4 bases and 3 bases, in that order; junction bases with no gene match: 14. CDR3 length: 17 amino acids. Looked up from germline, CDR1 is LGHNT and CDR2 is FRNRAP.

The chain couples TRBV24-1 to TRBJ2-3; 9 nucleotides align to TRBD2. V was clipped by 4 bases and J by 2 bases; unmatched bases: 12. Germline CDR1 is KGHDR and CDR2 is SFDVKD. The length of the CDR3 is 18 residues. The CDR3 sequence is CATSDHPPLAGITDTQYF. CDR3 in DNA: TGTGCCACCAGTGACCACCCCCCCCTAGCGGGGATCACAGATACGCAGTATTTT.

The chain couples TRBV6-5 to TRBJ1-3; D might be TRBD1 (6 bases). Germline V gene lookup returns CDR1 MNHEY and CDR2 SVGAGI. The CDR3 has 15 residues. V lost 0 bases and J lost 8, with 14 bases in between. For the CDR3, the DNA is TGTGCCAGCAGTTACTCGGACAGCGCCTTTGACACCATATATTTT. This translates into CASSYSDSAFDTIYF.

The chain is built from TRBV10-3 and TRBJ2-6, with D possibly TRBD2 on 5 matching bases. The length of the CDR3 is 17 residues. Trimming removed 7 bases from V and 0 bases from J, with 16 bases in between. Germline lookup yields CDR1 ENHRY and CDR2 SYGVKD. The CDR3 DNA is TGTGCCATCATGGGCGCGGGCCCGAGCTCTGGGGCCAACGTCCTGACTTTC. Its protein is CAIMGAGPSSGANVLTF.

This clone was detected a few times. The chain recombines TRBV5-6 with TRBJ2-7, with D possibly TRBD2 on 5 matching bases. The CDR3 sequence is 16 residues long. Germline V gene lookup returns CDR1 SGHDT and CDR2 YYEEEE. With 3 bases removed from V and 4 bases from J, the gap between germline ends came to 20 bases. The chain's CDR3 is CASSSPSTSGAYEQYF. CDR3 coding DNA: TGTGCCAGCAGCTCGCCTTCAACCAGCGGAGCTTACGAGCAGTACTTC.

The CDR3 DNA sequence: TGTGCCATCAGTAGACTAGCGGGAGTGAATGAGCAGTTCTTC. Translating it yields CAISRLAGVNEQFF. The chain combines TRBV10-3 with TRBJ2-1; 12 nucleotides align to TRBD2. CDR3 length: 14 amino acids. Germline V CDR1 and CDR2: ENHRY, SYGVKD. V lost 5 bases to trimming and J lost 7 bases; unmatched junction nucleotides: 3.

V is TRBV3-1 (or the pseudogene TRBV3-2) and J is TRBJ2-7; a possible D gene is TRBD2 (5 bases). With 3 bases removed from V and 7 bases from J, the gap between germline ends came to 16 bases. Germline CDR1 LGHDT, CDR2 YNNKEL (reference sequence). The CDR3 extends over 14 amino acids. The CDR3 sequence is CASSHLRGREEQYF. In DNA, the CDR3 is TGTGCCAGCAGCCATCTCAGAGGAAGGGAGGAGCAGTACTTC.

This clone was found a few times. This chain connects TRBV28 to TRBJ1-5, with 10 bases matching TRBD1. Germline trimming cut 3 bases from V and 0 bases from J; bases unmatched to any gene: 8. Germline loops: CDR1 MDHEN, CDR2 SYDVKM. The CDR3 length is 18 residues. The CDR3 loop is CASSFFGTGVSSNQPQHF. In nucleotides, the CDR3 is TGTGCCAGCAGTTTCTTTGGGACAGGGGTTAGTAGCAATCAGCCCCAGCATTTT.

V is TRBV9 and J is TRBJ2-5, with a tentative D call TRBD2 (6 bases). The CDR3 runs to 14 residues. CDR1 is SGDLS and CDR2 is YYNGEE in the germline V gene. V shed 3 bases and J shed 5 bases, with 14 bases lying between them. The CDR3 DNA follows: TGTGCCAGCAGCGCGTCGGGAGCCAGGGAGACCCAGTACTTC. Its translation: CASSASGARETQYF.

CDR3 nucleotide sequence: TGTGCCAGCAGCTTCGGACTGCTAACCTACGAGCAGTACTTC. This translates into CASSFGLLTYEQYF. The V gene is TRBV14, the J gene TRBJ2-7, with a possible D match to TRBD2 (5 bases). Germline CDR1 SGHDN, CDR2 FVKESK. V lost 5 bases and J lost 2, with 13 bases in between. The CDR3 is 14 amino acids.

This clone has a handful of counts. The V call is TRBV29-1, the J call TRBJ1-1; D is unresolved. V dropped 6 bases and J dropped 1 base, with 3 bases sitting between them. This CDR3 comprises 10 residues. CDR1 and CDR2 from the germline V gene are SQVTM and ANQGSEA. The CDR3 here is CSVRNTEAFF. The DNA of the CDR3 is TGCAGCGTCAGGAACACTGAAGCTTTCTTT.